This entry describes one T cell receptor beta chain. Its specific antigen is unknown. Within one base of it there is no much larger clone, and no base qualities were kept. The germline V gene encodes CDR1 LGHNA and CDR2 YNFKEQ. The CDR3 starts with the cysteine, ends with the phenylalanine, and has 15 residues. Just the 45-base CDR3 DNA is kept, in frame starting at base 1. The germline V end is reduced by 4 bases and the J end by 2 bases; junction bases left unmatched: 6. The data stem from a study of blood T cell repertoires in COVID-19 (dated by TCRdb to about 2020). For the wider study: Samples from collaborators originated in the United States, Italy and Spain and spanned both the acute and convalescent phases of COVID-19. The prospective study material was composed of cDNA or gDNA derived from T cells, B-cell-depleted T cells, or PBMCs. Subjects who had been exposed to COVID-19, were actively infected with it, or had recovered from it provided the deeply sampled blood TCRbeta repertoires that made up the dataset. The repertoires were released in a freely available public database meant as a resource for research on the immune response to SARS-CoV-2. Samples came from the ongoing ImmuneRACE study (first 160 participants) plus 1,254 subjects from 6 global collaborators. The sample metadata nearly always contained a de-identified subject ID, COVID-19 status, age in years and sex. Where HLA class I and class II types were available, the types were taken from metadata supplied by the sample provider, not from assay-based typing.

The investigation overall reported the following: The amount of clinical and demographic metadata varied by source and participant and was provided uncurated.

The immunoSEQ Assay, a bias-controlled multiplex PCR, was used to amplify TCRbeta CDR3 regions from genomic DNA. In the authors' own workflow: The number of nucleated cells in each sample was estimated by amplification of reference gene primers within the assay. Sequence reads were collapsed and filtered to measure the absolute abundance of every unique TCRbeta CDR3 rearrangement. Productive Simpson clonality was computed per sample as the square root of Simpson's diversity index over productive rearrangements. As stored in TCRdb, this immuneACCESS dataset retains in-frame rearrangements with V and J assigned. A fraction of the clones does not appear; measured against another copy, unresolved V genes explain less than half of the discrepancy, and the remainder lacks a known reason. The V and J calls and clone size come from that table; D and trimming were worked out from the DNA. This sample gives 190,000 or so clones in total; around 88% of them show up just once. The ten largest clones represent 4% of the sample.

Each collaborating institution followed its own protocols to collect whole blood in K2EDTA tubes. Collaborator samples were shipped for TCRbeta analysis as frozen whole blood, isolated PBMCs, or DNA extracted from either sample type. The sequence derives from a woman between 25 and 40 years old with acute or convalescent COVID-19. Recombination connected TRBV4-2 to TRBJ1-1; 8 bases in the junction line up with TRBD1. The specimen was peripheral blood. The nucleotide sequence reads as follows: TGTGCCAGCAGCCCTCCGGACAGGGTTAACACTGAAGCTTTCTTT. Its protein product is CASSPPDRVNTEAFF.